This T cell receptor (beta chain) was documented in a study of human T cells and chemical hapten exposure. Study-level points and caveats: Every donor had alopecia, and their immune response may therefore differ from healthy people's. Against controls, expanded TCRs gave rise to significantly more large CDR3 similarity clusters.

This clonotype has at least ten counts. Its target is not known. TCRdb re-called the RACE reads through MiXCR, storing one row per CDR3 protein. The sample gives around 27,000 distinct CDR3 sequences, 5% to 6.5% of which show up once; 5.6% is in the top ten. Time point reported: patch test 3, about 24 weeks after DPC sensitization. Sample treatment: therapeutic diphenylcyclopropenone sensitization with weekly scalp DPC. This sequence originates from a man aged 25 to 40 with alopecia areata. Some clones in this sample may be carry-over from other donors' samples. The sample was whole blood, taken in connection with sensitization to the hapten diphenylcyclopropenone (DPC).

Here the CDR3 reads CASSPRTNSPLHF. CDR3 coding DNA: TGTGCCAGTAGTCCCCGGACTAATTCACCCCTCCACTTT. The chain employs TRBV19 and TRBJ1-6; D not resolved. Trimming took off 5 bases at V and 6 bases at J, with 8 bases between the two ends. The germline V gene encodes CDR1 LNHDA and CDR2 SQIVND (reference sequence). This CDR3 spans 13 amino acids.